Below are 17 T cell receptor beta chains sequenced from a single sample in a study of blood T cell repertoires in COVID-19. Sequenced by immunoSEQ multiplex PCR; TCRdb stores in-frame clones only, minus some. The sample has some 180,000 clones; 85% are singletons. Material for sequencing was peripheral blood. All receptors come from a woman aged 55-75 years with acute or convalescent COVID-19.

This sequence joins TRBV27 and TRBJ2-3, with a possible D match to TRBD1 (5 bases). The CDR3 is 14 residues long. V was trimmed by 6 bases and J by 4 bases, leaving 14 bases between them. The germline gives CDR1 MNHEY, CDR2 SMNVEV (reference sequence). The CDR3 is CASRGRIGADTQYF. For the CDR3, the DNA is TGTGCCAGCAGAGGGCGAATAGGGGCAGATACGCAGTATTTT.

This chain joins TRBV28 and TRBJ2-1; possible D gene TRBD2, 7 bases. This CDR3 is 15 amino acids long. Trimming pared 7 bases from V and 2 bases from J, leaving 15 bases between. The V gene's germline CDR1 is MDHEN and CDR2 SYDVKM. CDR3 in DNA: TGTGCCAGCAAAGGCGGGGGCGGGACCTACAATGAGCAGTTCTTC. Translating gives CASKGGGGTYNEQFF.

The rearrangement uses TRBV10-3 and TRBJ2-6; 10 bases are shared with TRBD1. Germline loops: CDR1 ENHRY, CDR2 SYGVKD. With 2 bases clipped from V and 4 bases from J, the junction kept 11 bases outside the gene matches. CDR3 length: 19 amino acids. The CDR3 nucleotides read TGTGCCATCAGTGAGGTCCCGGGGACAGGGGTGAGCGGGGCCAACGTCCTGACTTTC. Translation gives CAISEVPGTGVSGANVLTF.

This chain uses TRBV19 with TRBJ2-1; the match to TRBD2 covers 9 bases. Germline loops: CDR1 LNHDA, CDR2 SQIVND (reference sequence). The V gene end was trimmed by 3 bases and the J gene end by 5 bases; junction bases not matched to a gene: 11. The CDR3 is made up of 17 amino acids. The CDR3 protein is CASSIFLAGPMDNEQFF. CDR3 coding DNA: TGTGCCAGTAGTATTTTTCTAGCGGGGCCCATGGACAATGAGCAGTTCTTC.

This chain joins TRBV2 and TRBJ1-2; D is ambiguous. Trimming shortened V by 5 bases and J by 1 base, and 11 bases separated the two germline ends. The CDR3 covers 14 residues. Germline V lookup: CDR1 SNHLY, CDR2 FYNNEI. As DNA, the CDR3 is TGTGCCAGCAGTCGCATACTTAATAACTATGGCTACACCTTC. Its protein product is CASSRILNNYGYTF.

Here the CDR3 DNA reads TGTGCCAGCAGCTTAGACAGATATAGCAATCAGCCCCAGCATTTT. This sequence encodes CASSLDRYSNQPQHF. The chain links TRBV7-6 to TRBJ1-5, with D unresolved. CDR1 and CDR2 (germline): SGHVS, FNYEAQ. The V end lost 1 base, the J end lost 0 bases, and 7 bases lay between the germline ends. This CDR3 contains 15 residues.

V gene TRBV2 combines with J gene TRBJ2-7, with D possibly being TRBD2 (6 bases). The CDR3 runs 14 residues. V lost 7 bases to trimming and J lost 2 bases, with 15 bases between them. Germline lookup yields CDR1 SNHLY and CDR2 FYNNEI. CDR3 bases: TGTGCCAGCACGGAGAGGGGAGGCCCCTACGAGCAGTACGTC. Protein: CASTERGGPYEQYV.

The J gene is TRBJ1-2, the V gene TRBV6-5; maybe TRBD1 (6 bases). Germline V CDR1 and CDR2: MNHEY, SVGAGI. V lost 0 bases and J lost 6, with 11 bases in between. The CDR3 contains 14 residues. The CDR3 region is CASSYSGGLNGYTF. The CDR3 DNA reads TGTGCCAGCAGTTACTCGGGGGGGCTAAATGGCTACACCTTC.

The V and J genes are TRBV19 and TRBJ2-1; TRBD2 matches at 8 bases. Trimming cost V 3 bases and J 0 bases; bases outside gene matches: 10. The CDR3 length is 18 residues. From germline, CDR1 is LNHDA and CDR2 SQIVND (reference sequence). CDR3 sequence: CASSMRLAGGSSYNEQFF. The CDR3 DNA reads as TGTGCCAGTAGTATGAGGCTAGCGGGTGGAAGCTCCTACAATGAGCAGTTCTTC.

The chain carries TRBV27 and TRBJ2-5, with D perhaps TRBD2 (6 bases). Germline V CDR1 and CDR2: MNHEY, SMNVEV (reference sequence). V was trimmed by 3 bases and J by 0 bases, leaving 11 bases between them. The CDR3 is 15 amino acids. DNA of the CDR3: TGTGCCAGCAGTTTTGGAGGGCCAGACCAAGAGACCCAGTACTTC. This codes for CASSFGGPDQETQYF.

The chain employs TRBV6-5 and TRBJ2-1; the match to TRBD2 covers 8 bases. The CDR3 has 14 amino acids. Germline CDR1 is MNHEY and CDR2 is SVGAGI. J gave up 0 bases and V 9 bases, and 4 bases lay outside the gene matches. CDR3 residues: CASVAGTSYNEQFF. As DNA, the CDR3 is TGTGCCAGTGTAGCGGGAACCTCCTACAATGAGCAGTTCTTC.

This clone occurred a few times. Other nucleotide sequences from this sample produce the same CDR3. The genes are TRBV5-1 and TRBJ1-2; 7 bases map to TRBD1. Germline lookup yields CDR1 SGHRS and CDR2 YFSETQ. V dropped 2 bases and J dropped 3; count of bases not matched to a gene: 1. This CDR3 comprises 13 residues. CDR3 nucleotide sequence: TGCGCCAGCAGCTTCACAGGGGACTATGGCTACACCTTC. Translated, it gives CASSFTGDYGYTF.

This chain uses TRBV24-1 with TRBJ2-3; 11 positions agree with TRBD2. J lost 3 bases, V lost 5 bases, and 6 bases had no gene match. The germline CDR1 and CDR2 sequences are KGHDR and SFDVKD. This CDR3 contains 16 residues. The CDR3 coding sequence is TGTGCCACCAGTGTAGATGGGACTAGCGGTACAGATACGCAGTATTTT. Translated: CATSVDGTSGTDTQYF.

This clone came up a few times. The chain employs TRBV10-3 and TRBJ1-1, with 9 bases identical to TRBD1. CDR3 length: 13 residues. The trim removed 6 bases at V and 3 bases at J, leaving 2 bases unmatched. Germline V CDR1 and CDR2: ENHRY, SYGVKD. The CDR3 here is CAISWTGDTEAFF. CDR3 DNA: TGTGCCATCAGCTGGACAGGGGACACTGAAGCTTTCTTT.

The V call is TRBV5-8, the J call TRBJ1-5; D is ambiguous. CDR3 size: 16 residues. V dropped 1 base and J dropped 3 bases, with 14 bases sitting between them. The germline V gene encodes CDR1 SGHTS and CDR2 YDEGEE. The CDR3 coding sequence is TGTGCCAGCAGCTTGATATCCGGGTCGCTCAATCAGCCCCAGCATTTT. It yields the protein CASSLISGSLNQPQHF. Drawing the rest from reference TRBV5-8 and TRBJ1-5, the complete variable domain is EAGVTQSPTHLIKTRGQQATLRCSPISGHTSVYWYQQALGLGLQFLLWYDEGEERNRGNFPPRFSGRQFPNYSSELNVNALELEDSALYLCASSLISGSLNQPQHFGDGTRLSIL.

The V call is TRBV24-1, the J call TRBJ2-1; 13 bases are a match to TRBD2. CDR1 KGHDR and CDR2 SFDVKD come from the germline V gene. J lost 8 bases, V lost 5 bases, and 8 bases had no gene match. The CDR3 covers 16 residues. The CDR3 coding sequence is TGTGCCACCAGTGGGACTAGCGGGAGACATATATATGAGCAGTTCTTC. It specifies CATSGTSGRHIYEQFF.

The genes are TRBV19 and TRBJ2-6; 11 bases agree with TRBD2. The CDR3 consists of 17 residues. J lost 3 bases, V lost 6 bases, and 7 bases had no gene match. Germline V gene sequence: CDR1 LNHDA, CDR2 SQIVND (reference sequence). The CDR3 sequence is CASRSLAGGNGANVLTF. For the CDR3, the DNA is TGTGCCAGTAGGTCGCTAGCGGGAGGAAATGGGGCCAACGTCCTGACTTTC. The complete variable domain, with remaining parts taken from reference TRBV19 and TRBJ2-6, reads DGGITQSPKYLFRKEGQNVTLSCEQNLNHDAMYWYRQDPGQGLRLIYYSQIVNDFQKGDIAEGYSVSREKKESFPLTVTSAQKNPTAFYLCASRSLAGGNGANVLTFGAGSRLTVL.